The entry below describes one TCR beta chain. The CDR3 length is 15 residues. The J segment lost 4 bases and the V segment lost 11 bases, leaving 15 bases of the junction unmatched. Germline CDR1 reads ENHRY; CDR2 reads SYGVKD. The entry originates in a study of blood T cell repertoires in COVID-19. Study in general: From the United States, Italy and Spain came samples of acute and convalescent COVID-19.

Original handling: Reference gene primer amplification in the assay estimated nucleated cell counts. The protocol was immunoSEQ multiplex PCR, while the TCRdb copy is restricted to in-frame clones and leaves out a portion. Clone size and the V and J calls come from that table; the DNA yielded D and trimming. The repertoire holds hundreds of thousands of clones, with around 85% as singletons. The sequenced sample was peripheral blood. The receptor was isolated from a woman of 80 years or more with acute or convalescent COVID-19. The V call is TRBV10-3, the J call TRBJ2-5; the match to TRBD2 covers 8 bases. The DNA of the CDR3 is TGTGCCGCATCCTCCCCCGGGGGGGTAGTAGAGACCCAGTACTTC. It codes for CAASSPGGVVETQYF.